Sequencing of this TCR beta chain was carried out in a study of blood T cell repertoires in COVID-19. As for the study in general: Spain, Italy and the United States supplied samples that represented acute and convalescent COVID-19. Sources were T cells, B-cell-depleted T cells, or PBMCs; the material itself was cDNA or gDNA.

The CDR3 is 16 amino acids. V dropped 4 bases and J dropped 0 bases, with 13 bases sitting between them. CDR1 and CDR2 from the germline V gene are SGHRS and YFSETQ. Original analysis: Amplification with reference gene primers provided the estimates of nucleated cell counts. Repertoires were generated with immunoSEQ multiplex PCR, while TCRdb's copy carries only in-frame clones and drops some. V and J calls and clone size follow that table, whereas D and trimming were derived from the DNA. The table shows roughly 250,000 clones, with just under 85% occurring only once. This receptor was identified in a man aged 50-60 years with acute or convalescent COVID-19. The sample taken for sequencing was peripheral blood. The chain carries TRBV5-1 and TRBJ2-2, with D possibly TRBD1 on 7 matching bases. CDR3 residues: CASSGRTGSNTGELFF. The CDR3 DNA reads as TGCGCCAGCAGCGGGAGGACAGGCTCGAACACCGGGGAGCTGTTTTTT.